Listed below are T cell receptor beta chains from one sample, sequenced in a study of T cell responses to AZD1222 COVID-19 vaccine. Assay used: immunoSEQ multiplex PCR; TCRdb lists only in-frame clones, some missing. The sample includes some 50,000 clones, approximately 88% of them seen just once. Here the sequenced sample was peripheral blood, taken on day 0 of AZD1222 vaccination. The receptors stem from an adult in good health. The conserved cysteine and the conserved F or W are not part of the CDR3 here.

J gene	V gene	CDR3 protein
TRBJ2-5	TRBV9	ASSVSGGRPETQY
TRBJ2-1	TRBV7-9	ASSPGRSSYNEQF
TRBJ2-3	TRBV27	ASSPLRGTPLMGTQY
TRBJ1-1	TRBV7-8	ASSLGQTGLAF
TRBJ1-5	TRBV18	ASSPSRVDQPQH
TRBJ2-5	TRBV28	ASSGRTGQETQY
TRBJ2-5	TRBV7-6	ASSPIDTGWY
TRBJ1-1	TRBV28	ASSLWAGTGDTEAF
TRBJ1-5	TRBV5-1	ASSPGTGGIQPQH
TRBJ2-3	TRBV7-3	ASSDKGTSGTPDTQY
TRBJ1-2	TRBV6-5	ASSWTATYRYGYT
TRBJ1-4	TRBV18	ATRGAATNEKLF
TRBJ1-6	TRBV7-9	ASSNTGGGSPLH
TRBJ1-2	TRBV30	AWNPDYGYT
TRBJ2-5	TRBV2	AGASGQETQY
TRBJ2-7	TRBV7-3	ASSPGLADTPGAYEQY
TRBJ2-7	TRBV13	ASSLGLQYTREQY
TRBJ2-7	TRBV9	ASSVLLAGAYEQY
TRBJ2-7	TRBV9	ASSKEVGGGSYEQY
TRBJ2-1	TRBV6-5	ASSYNQRPHYNEQF
TRBJ2-1	TRBV7-8	ASSFDRGQSAEQF
TRBJ2-1	TRBV19	ASSIEASGNNEQF
TRBJ1-1	TRBV11-3	ASSYGQGGNTEAF
TRBJ2-3	TRBV9	ASSETGDTDTQY
TRBJ2-1	TRBV5-1	ASSFRGDNEQF
TRBJ2-7	TRBV28	ASSRRDRSYEQY
TRBJ2-7	TRBV7-9	ASSLNAGLASEQY
TRBJ2-5	TRBV24-1	ATSDPTAGSGFLRETQY
TRBJ1-1	TRBV3-1/TRBV3-2	ASSQDLTEAF
TRBJ2-2	TRBV7-2	ASSLAPGYAGELF
TRBJ2-1	TRBV7-3	ASSSSQASYNEQF
TRBJ1-6	TRBV6-5	ASSYSGSRSPLH
TRBJ1-2	TRBV10-3	AISESGTPLGCT
TRBJ2-7	TRBV7-8	ASSLGTVGYEQY
TRBJ1-5	TRBV5-8	ASSLGWGQGNQPQH
TRBJ1-5	TRBV5-1	ASSSGQGGNQPQH
TRBJ1-4	TRBV5-1	ASSRDQEVEKLF
TRBJ2-7	TRBV7-2	ASRNGQGISYEQY
TRBJ2-6	TRBV19	ASSIAPGQDYSGANVLT
TRBJ1-5	TRBV6-4	ASSDGPYQPQH
TRBJ2-6	TRBV6-6	ASSPSRLRTGSGANVLT
TRBJ2-7	TRBV12-3/TRBV12-4	ASSWGPSYEQY